The 15 T cell receptor beta chains listed next were all sequenced from one sample in a study of OX40 agonist ivuxolimab in advanced cancers. TCRdb keeps only in-frame clones here, not all; method: immunoSEQ multiplex PCR. This table has around 7,700 clones, 60% to 85% appearing once. The sequencing here drew on CD4+ or CD8+ T cells sorted from blood, taken in a trial of the OX40 agonist ivuxolimab. Source of these receptors: an adult with an advanced solid tumor such as melanoma, head and neck, liver or kidney cancer.

The chain is built from TRBV6-6 and TRBJ1-1; D gene unclear. The CDR3 runs to 12 residues. The V gene's germline CDR1 is MNHNY and CDR2 SVGAGI (reference sequence). Trimming left V 0 bases short and J 4 bases short, with 3 bases between. The CDR3 region is CASSYSLTEAFF. Here the CDR3 DNA reads TGTGCCAGCAGTTACTCGCTCACTGAAGCTTTCTTT.

The chain links TRBV11-2 to TRBJ1-2, with TRBD1 as a possible D gene (5 bases). V was trimmed by 0 bases and J by 4 bases, leaving 9 bases between them. This CDR3 contains 14 residues. Germline V lookup: CDR1 SGHAT, CDR2 FQNNGV. As DNA, the CDR3 is TGTGCCAGCAGCTTAGAAGGGGTGAGCTATGGCTACACCTTC. Amino acid sequence: CASSLEGVSYGYTF.

The J gene is TRBJ1-6, the V gene TRBV7-9; 11 bases are a match to TRBD1. CDR1 is SEHNR, CDR2 FQNEAQ, per germline (reference sequence). The V and J ends lost 4 bases and 7 bases, in that order; junction bases with no gene match: 6. The CDR3 has 16 amino acids. The CDR3 DNA reads TGTGCCAGCAGCTCTGTCGGGACAGGGGGAAATTCACCCCTCCACTTT. This codes for CASSSVGTGGNSPLHF. Looking up the rest from reference TRBV7-9 and TRBJ1-6 gives the full variable domain: DTGVSQNPRHKITKRGQNVTFRCDPISEHNRLYWYRQTLGQGPEFLTYFQNEAQLEKSRLLSDRFSAERPKGSFSTLEIQRTEQGDSAMYLCASSSVGTGGNSPLHFGNGTRLTVT.

J is TRBJ2-5 and V is TRBV29-1; TRBD1 matches at 7 bases. The CDR3 is made up of 13 amino acids. V shed 3 bases and J 4 bases; nucleotides not matched to a gene: 5. CDR1 is SQVTM and CDR2 is ANQGSEA in the germline V gene. CDR3 nucleotide sequence: TGCAGCGTTGAGCAAGGGGGCGGAGAGACCCAGTACTTC. This codes for CSVEQGGGETQYF. The full variable domain, completed using reference TRBV29-1 and TRBJ2-5, is SAVISQKPSRDICQRGTSLTIQCQVDSQVTMMFWYRQQPGQSLTLIATANQGSEATYESGFVIDKFPISRPNLTFSTLTVSNMSPEDSSIYLCSVEQGGGETQYFGPGTRLLVL.

The rearrangement uses TRBV27 and TRBJ2-7; TRBD1 agrees at 7 bases. Germline lookup yields CDR1 MNHEY and CDR2 SMNVEV (reference sequence). J gave up 2 bases and V 5 bases, and 15 bases lay outside the gene matches. CDR3 length equals 17 residues. CDR3 in amino acids: CASSPRGQDMEAYEQYF. The CDR3 bases are TGTGCCAGCAGTCCCCGTGGACAGGACATGGAGGCCTACGAGCAGTACTTC.

The V and J genes are TRBV7-9 and TRBJ2-2; D ambiguous. Trimming removed 4 bases at V and 6 bases at J, with 6 bases between. The length of the CDR3 is 12 residues. Germline CDR1 reads SEHNR; CDR2 reads FQNEAQ (reference sequence). This CDR3 is CASSYGSGELFF. The CDR3 DNA follows: TGTGCCAGCAGCTACGGGTCCGGGGAGCTGTTTTTT.

The chain combines TRBV11-2 with TRBJ2-1, with TRBD2 identical over 10 bases. V dropped 1 base and J dropped 9; count of bases not matched to a gene: 9. The CDR3 contains 16 residues. Germline V gene data show CDR1 as SGHAT and CDR2 as FQNNGV. CDR3 sequence (DNA): TGTGCCAGCAGCTTAGGGGCTAGCGGGAGAAAGGGTGAGCAGTTCTTC. The encoded protein is CASSLGASGRKGEQFF. Based on the CDR3 plus reference TRBV11-2 and TRBJ2-1, the full variable domain is EAGVAQSPRYKIIEKRQSVAFWCNPISGHATLYWYQQILGQGPKLLIQFQNNGVVDDSQLPKDRFSAERLKGVDSTLKIQPAKLEDSAVYLCASSLGASGRKGEQFFGPGTRLTVL.

The gene calls are TRBV9 and TRBJ2-1; D remains ambiguous. The CDR3 runs to 15 residues. The germline V gene encodes CDR1 SGDLS and CDR2 YYNGEE. Trimming shortened V by 4 bases and J by 5 bases, and 16 bases separated the two germline ends. CDR3 sequence reads: CASSQTASGHNEQFF. The CDR3 nucleotides are TGTGCCAGCAGCCAAACTGCATCGGGCCACAATGAGCAGTTCTTC.

V is TRBV13 and J is TRBJ2-7, with D possibly being TRBD2 (5 bases). The germline V gene encodes CDR1 PRHDT and CDR2 FYEKMQ (reference sequence). The CDR3 runs 12 residues. Trimming removed 5 bases at V and 5 bases at J, with 10 bases between. DNA of the CDR3: TGTGCCAGCAGCGACGGGGAACACGAGCAGTACTTC. This translates into CASSDGEHEQYF.

By sample share, this clone is medium-sized. The chain links TRBV6-6 to TRBJ1-2; 12 positions agree with TRBD1. This CDR3 has 16 amino acids. V was clipped by 11 bases and J by 4 bases; unmatched bases: 14. Germline CDR1 and CDR2: MNHNY and SVGAGI (reference sequence). The CDR3 DNA follows: TGTGCCGCCCAGGGGGGACAGGGGGCTCCCGTCTATGGCTACACCTTC. Protein: CAAQGGQGAPVYGYTF.

The chain recombines TRBV7-9 with TRBJ1-1, with TRBD1 identical over 7 bases. Germline V gene sequence: CDR1 SEHNR, CDR2 FQNEAQ (reference sequence). The J segment lost 5 bases and the V segment lost 2 bases, leaving 8 bases of the junction unmatched. There are 15 residues in the CDR3. The CDR3 here is CASSLKGTGATEAFF. The CDR3 bases are TGTGCCAGCAGCTTAAAAGGTACAGGGGCTACTGAAGCTTTCTTT. Combining the CDR3 with reference TRBV7-9 and TRBJ1-1 gives the whole variable domain DTGVSQNPRHKITKRGQNVTFRCDPISEHNRLYWYRQTLGQGPEFLTYFQNEAQLEKSRLLSDRFSAERPKGSFSTLEIQRTEQGDSAMYLCASSLKGTGATEAFFGQGTRLTVV.

The chain joins TRBV7-2 to TRBJ1-3; perhaps TRBD1 as D (5 bases). The CDR3 extends over 12 amino acids. Germline lookup yields CDR1 SGHTA and CDR2 FQGNSA. Trimming stripped 1 base from V and 8 bases from J, with 6 bases between. The CDR3 sequence: CASSLVGDTIYF. CDR3 nucleotide sequence: TGTGCCAGCAGCTTAGTGGGGGACACCATATATTTT.

V and J are TRBV27 and TRBJ2-5, with 7 nucleotides matching TRBD2. There are 16 residues in the CDR3. Unmatched junction bases numbered 6, after V lost 1 base and J lost 1 base. The germline V gene encodes CDR1 MNHEY and CDR2 SMNVEV (reference sequence). The CDR3 DNA reads as TGTGCCAGCAGTTTATATTCCGCGGGGGTCCAAGAGACCCAGTACTTC. It encodes CASSLYSAGVQETQYF.

The chain uses TRBV4-3 and TRBJ2-1, with TRBD2 identical over 8 bases. This CDR3 comprises 13 residues. Trimming took 3 bases from V and 15 from J; bases not matched to a gene: 10. Germline V gene data show CDR1 as LGHNA and CDR2 as YSLEER. The CDR3 nucleotides are TGCGCCAGCAGCCAGACACTAGGCGGGAGGTGGTTCTTC. Its translation: CASSQTLGGRWFF.

This clone was observed a handful of times. The chain uses TRBV7-9 and TRBJ2-3; D is uncertain. Trimming pared 3 bases from V and 1 base from J, leaving 2 bases between. Germline CDR1 reads SEHNR; CDR2 reads FQNEAQ (reference sequence). The CDR3 spans 12 residues. CDR3 protein: CASSFGTDTQYF. CDR3 coding DNA: TGTGCCAGCAGCTTTGGCACAGATACGCAGTATTTT.